This T cell receptor (beta chain) was recovered during a study of blood T cell repertoires in COVID-19. The CDR3 is 14 residues long. Germline CDR1 and CDR2: SQVTM and ANQGSEA. Trimming removed 2 bases from V and 2 bases from J, with 10 bases in between. Clones were sequenced by immunoSEQ multiplex PCR, and TCRdb holds only the in-frame ones, with some missing. Counted here are over 75,000 clones, 75% to 90% occurring once; the ten biggest clones make up approximately 1.5%. V usage is TRBV29-1 and J usage is TRBJ2-1, with TRBD2 as a possible D gene (6 bases). The material sequenced was peripheral blood. The source of this sequence is a human donor with active COVID-19. The donor label of this sample is uncertain. CDR3 coding DNA: TGCAGCGTTGAACTGGGGGGTGCCTACAATGAGCAGTTCTTC. This sequence encodes CSVELGGAYNEQFF.